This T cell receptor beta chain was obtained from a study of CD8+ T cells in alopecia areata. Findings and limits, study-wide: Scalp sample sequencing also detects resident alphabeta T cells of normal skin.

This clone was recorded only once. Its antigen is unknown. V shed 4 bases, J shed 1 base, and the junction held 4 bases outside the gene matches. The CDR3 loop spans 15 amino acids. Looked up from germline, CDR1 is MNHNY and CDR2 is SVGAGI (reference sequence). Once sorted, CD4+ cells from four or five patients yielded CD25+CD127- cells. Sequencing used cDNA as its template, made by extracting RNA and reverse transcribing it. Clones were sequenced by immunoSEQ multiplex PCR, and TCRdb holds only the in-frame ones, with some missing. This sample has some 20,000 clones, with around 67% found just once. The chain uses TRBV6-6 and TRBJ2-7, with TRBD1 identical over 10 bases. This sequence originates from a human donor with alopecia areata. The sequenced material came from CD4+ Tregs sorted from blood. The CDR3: CASSFGQGGSYEQYF. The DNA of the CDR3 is TGTGCCAGCAGTTTCGGACAGGGGGGGTCCTACGAGCAGTACTTC.